This TCR beta chain originates from a study of beta chain features in type 1 diabetes. Turning to the study itself: The patient and healthy donor groups were comparable for age, gender and cell yields.

General study points: Patients and controls would be equally affected if PCR favored shorter templates.

Reverse transcription of all isolated RNA meant that expressed TCRB transcripts were sequenced. Using immunoSEQ multiplex PCR, the repertoire was profiled, and TCRdb retains in-frame clones only, with some absent. The table includes fewer than 550,000 clones, 9.5% to 12% detected once. Trimming pared 3 bases from V and 4 bases from J, leaving 10 bases between. Germline V gene lookup returns CDR1 MGHDK and CDR2 SYGVNS. The CDR3 has 14 amino acids. On this clone itself: The antigen remains undetermined.

V gene TRBV25-1 combines with J gene TRBJ2-1; no definite D call. Sequenced: naive CD4+ T cells from blood. The TCR originated in a woman in her late teens or twenties in good health. CDR3 amino acids: CASSDPPGYNEQFF. The CDR3 nucleotides are TGTGCCAGCAGTGACCCACCGGGTTACAATGAGCAGTTCTTC.